Below, 21 T cell receptor beta chains from the same sample are listed, as sequenced in a study of immune evolution from preneoplasia to lung adenocarcinoma. The data were produced by immunoSEQ multiplex PCR, yet TCRdb's version contains in-frame clones alone and is incomplete. The sample holds about 4,000 clones, approximately 85% seen once. Sequenced: FFPE adjacent normal lung tissue. These TCRs come from a donor of 70 years or more with lung adenocarcinoma.

The chain employs TRBV18 and TRBJ2-5; no definite D call. The CDR3 runs 14 residues. Germline CDR1 is KGHSH and CDR2 is LQKENI. V was clipped by 6 bases and J by 2 bases, with 13 bases between them. CDR3 in DNA: TGTGCCAGCTCCCCGGAGAGCCTGCAAGAGACCCAGTACTTC. Protein: CASSPESLQETQYF.

CDR3 amino acids: CASSLWDRETSEQYF. In DNA, the CDR3 is TGTGCCAGCAGCTTATGGGACAGGGAGACCTCCGAGCAGTACTTC. The chain employs TRBV5-6 and TRBJ2-7; 9 bases are a match to TRBD1. The length of the CDR3 is 15 residues. The germline V gene encodes CDR1 SGHDT and CDR2 YYEEEE. V gave up 2 bases and J gave up 6 bases; unmatched junction bases: 9.

This clone appeared a single time. The J gene is TRBJ2-7, the V gene TRBV19; 8 nucleotides line up with TRBD1. This CDR3 has 13 residues. The J segment lost 2 bases and the V segment lost 7 bases, leaving 4 bases of the junction unmatched. Germline CDR1 and CDR2: LNHDA and SQIVND (reference sequence). CDR3 amino acids: CASMDRVTYEQYF. CDR3 DNA: TGTGCCAGTATGGACAGGGTAACCTACGAGCAGTACTTC.

This chain links TRBV4-1 with TRBJ1-1, with D hard to call. Germline CDR1 and CDR2: MGHRA and YSYEKL. The CDR3 runs to 16 residues. The V and J ends lost 2 bases and 0 bases respectively, with 13 bases between them. The CDR3 reads CASSQSPAPMNTEAFF. The CDR3 DNA sequence: TGCGCCAGCAGCCAATCTCCTGCCCCCATGAACACTGAAGCTTTCTTT.

This clone is a singleton in its sample. The V and J genes are TRBV6-1 and TRBJ1-1; no reliable D call. Trimming left V 1 base short and J 1 base short, with 4 bases between. Looked up from germline, CDR1 is MNHNS and CDR2 is SASEGT. The CDR3 contains 13 residues. The CDR3 region has the DNA TGTGCCAGCAGTGAAGGGGAGAACACTGAAGCTTTCTTT. Amino acids: CASSEGENTEAFF.

The V call is TRBV11-1, the J call TRBJ2-1; TRBD2 might be the D (5 bases). The germline gives CDR1 SGHAT, CDR2 FQDESV (reference sequence). The CDR3 totals 15 residues. Trimming left V 5 bases short and J 5 bases short, with 16 bases between. The CDR3 is CASSPDLYSDNEQFF. CDR3 in DNA: TGTGCCAGCAGCCCCGACTTGTATAGCGACAATGAGCAGTTCTTC.

The chain employs TRBV30 and TRBJ1-1; the D is unclear. CDR1 and CDR2 from the germline V gene are GTSNPN and SVGIG (reference sequence). Trimming pared 2 bases from V and 0 bases from J, leaving 10 bases between. CDR3 length: 14 residues. The CDR3 protein is CAWSWMAVNTEAFF. DNA of the CDR3: TGTGCCTGGAGTTGGATGGCCGTGAACACTGAAGCTTTCTTT.

The chain joins TRBV18 to TRBJ2-2, with a possible D match to TRBD2 (5 bases). Per the germline V gene, CDR1 is KGHSH and CDR2 is LQKENI. V was clipped by 4 bases and J by 4 bases, with 10 bases between them. The CDR3 sequence is 14 residues long. In DNA form, the CDR3 reads TGTGCCAGCTCACGGCTAGCAGGCACCGGGGAGCTGTTTTTT. Translation gives CASSRLAGTGELFF.

By share, this clone ranks as large. The gene calls are TRBV28 and TRBJ1-1, with 7 bases fitting TRBD1. The CDR3 contains 17 residues. J was trimmed by 3 bases and V by 6 bases; bases with no gene match: 16. Germline loops: CDR1 MDHEN, CDR2 SYDVKM. The CDR3 sequence: CASRFDRAFMGDTEAFF. DNA for the CDR3: TGTGCCAGCAGATTCGACAGGGCCTTTATGGGGGACACTGAAGCTTTCTTT.

The chain recombines TRBV10-3 with TRBJ2-1, with 8 bases lining up with TRBD2. V lost 4 bases to trimming and J lost 7 bases; unmatched junction nucleotides: 9. CDR1 and CDR2 from the germline V gene are ENHRY and SYGVKD. This CDR3 is built from 15 residues. The chain's CDR3 is CAISVREGQGNEQFF. As DNA, the CDR3 is TGTGCCATCAGTGTACGGGAGGGCCAGGGGAATGAGCAGTTCTTC.

The V and J genes are TRBV5-1 and TRBJ1-2; D ambiguous. The V end lost 4 bases, the J end lost 2 bases, and 12 bases lay between the germline ends. The CDR3 length is 14 residues. CDR1 is SGHRS, CDR2 YFSETQ, per germline. CDR3 nucleotide sequence: TGCGCCAGCAGCGCCTCTGGGCAGAACTATGGCTACACCTTC. Translating gives CASSASGQNYGYTF.

This chain joins TRBV7-2 and TRBJ2-3, with 13 bases matching TRBD2. The CDR3 consists of 16 residues. The trim removed 5 bases at V and 4 bases at J, leaving 6 bases unmatched. Germline assignment: CDR1 SGHTA and CDR2 FQGNSA. Here the CDR3 DNA reads TGTGCCAGCAGCGTACTAGCGGGGGGGCGTGCAGATACGCAGTATTTT. It yields the protein CASSVLAGGRADTQYF.

The V call is TRBV28, the J call TRBJ2-1; TRBD2 aligns across 11 bases. The ends lost 5 bases at V and 8 bases at J; junction bases unmatched: 11. CDR1 and CDR2 from the germline V gene are MDHEN and SYDVKM. The CDR3 contains 16 residues. For the CDR3, the DNA is TGTGCCAGCAGTCCTGTAGCGGGAGGGCCAAGCTATGAGCAGTTCTTC. It codes for CASSPVAGGPSYEQFF.

The sample holds one count of this clone. The gene calls are TRBV7-2 and TRBJ2-7; D unclear. Germline values: CDR1 SGHTA, CDR2 FQGNSA. V was shortened by 1 base and J by 4 bases, with 8 bases between the two germline ends. This CDR3 is 13 amino acids long. The CDR3 DNA reads as TGTGCCAGCAGCTTAGATCGAACTTACGAGCAGTACTTC. Its protein product is CASSLDRTYEQYF. Full variable domain (remainder filled in from reference TRBV7-2 and TRBJ2-7): GAGVSQSPSNKVTEKGKDVELRCDPISGHTALYWYRQSLGQGLEFLIYFQGNSAPDKSGLPSDRFSAERTGGSVSTLTIQRTQQEDSAVYLCASSLDRTYEQYFGPGTRLTVT.

Regarding this clone: Different DNA sequences within this sample yield the same CDR3. The V and J genes are TRBV20-1 and TRBJ2-7; D unresolved. The CDR3 consists of 11 residues. V lost 3 bases and J lost 3, with 6 bases in between. Germline-derived CDR1 and CDR2 are DFQATT and SNEGSKA (reference sequence). Written as DNA, the CDR3 is TGCAGTGCTAGTAGGTTCTACGAGCAGTACTTC. This sequence encodes CSASRFYEQYF.

CDR3 loop: CSVALAGVLFF. CDR3 DNA: TGCAGCGTTGCCCTAGCGGGAGTCCTGTTCTTC. The gene calls are TRBV29-1 and TRBJ2-1; 10 bases align to TRBD2. J was trimmed by 15 bases and V by 4 bases; bases with no gene match: 6. CDR3 length: 11 amino acids. Germline CDR1 and CDR2: SQVTM and ANQGSEA.

The chain links TRBV30 to TRBJ1-3, with D perhaps matching TRBD1 (6 bases). The CDR3 spans 14 residues. Germline lookup yields CDR1 GTSNPN and CDR2 SVGIG (reference sequence). CDR3 residues: CAGGGGSSGNTIYF. As DNA, the CDR3 is TGTGCGGGGGGGGGCGGAAGCTCTGGAAACACCATATATTTT. The whole variable domain, filled in from reference TRBV30 and TRBJ1-3, reads SQTIHQWPATLVQPVGSPLSLECTVEGTSNPNLYWYRQAAGRGLQLLFYSVGIGQISSEVPQNLSASRPQDRQFILSSKKLLLSDSGFYLCAGGGGSSGNTIYFGEGSWLTVV.

The chain links TRBV19 to TRBJ2-1; D tentatively fits TRBD1 or TRBD2 (5 bases each). This CDR3 comprises 15 residues. Germline V CDR1 and CDR2: LNHDA, SQIVND (reference sequence). Deletions cut 8 bases from V and 5 bases from J, with 19 bases between. The CDR3 protein is CASEERGLGNNEQFF. The CDR3 DNA is TGTGCCAGTGAAGAGAGGGGCCTCGGCAACAATGAGCAGTTCTTC.

This rearrangement joins TRBV13 to TRBJ2-5; D is perhaps TRBD1 (5 bases). Trimming shortened V by 3 bases and J by 2 bases, and 13 bases separated the two germline ends. The germline V gene encodes CDR1 PRHDT and CDR2 FYEKMQ (reference sequence). The CDR3 contains 15 residues. CDR3 sequence reads: CASSFGEGAQETQYF. The CDR3, as DNA: TGTGCCAGCAGCTTTGGAGAAGGGGCTCAAGAGACCCAGTACTTC. Supplemented by reference TRBV13 and TRBJ2-5, the full variable domain reads AAGVIQSPRHLIKEKRETATLKCYPIPRHDTVYWYQQGPGQDPQFLISFYEKMQSDKGSIPDRFSAQQFSDYHSELNMSSLELGDSALYFCASSFGEGAQETQYFGPGTRLLVL.

The V gene is TRBV27, the J gene TRBJ1-1, with D unclear. The ends were cut back, 6 bases at V and 2 bases at J, with 10 bases in the middle. Germline CDR1 and CDR2: MNHEY and SMNVEV (reference sequence). The CDR3 covers 13 residues. This chain's CDR3 is CASRGWGNTEAFF. The CDR3 region has the DNA TGTGCCAGCAGGGGTTGGGGAAACACTGAAGCTTTCTTT.

This chain uses TRBV5-1 with TRBJ2-1, with D possibly being TRBD1 (6 bases). Germline loops: CDR1 SGHRS, CDR2 YFSETQ. V was pared by 4 bases and J by 1 base, with 12 bases between. The CDR3 is 15 amino acids. The CDR3 sequence is CASSPGDTSYNEQFF. CDR3 coding DNA: TGCGCCAGCAGCCCTGGGGACACTTCCTACAATGAGCAGTTCTTC.